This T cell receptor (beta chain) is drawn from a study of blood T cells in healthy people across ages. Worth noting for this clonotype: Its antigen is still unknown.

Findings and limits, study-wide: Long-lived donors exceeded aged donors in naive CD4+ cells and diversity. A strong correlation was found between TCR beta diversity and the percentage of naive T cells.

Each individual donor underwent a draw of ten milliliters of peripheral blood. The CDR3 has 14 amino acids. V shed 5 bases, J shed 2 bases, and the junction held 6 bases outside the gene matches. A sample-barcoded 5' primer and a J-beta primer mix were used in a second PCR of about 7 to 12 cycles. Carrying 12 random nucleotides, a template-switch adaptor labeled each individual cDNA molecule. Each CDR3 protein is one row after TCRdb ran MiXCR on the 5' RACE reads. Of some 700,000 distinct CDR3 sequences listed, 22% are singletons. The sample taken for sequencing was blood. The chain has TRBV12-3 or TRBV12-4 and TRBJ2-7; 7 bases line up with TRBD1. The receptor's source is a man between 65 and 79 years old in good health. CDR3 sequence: CASSPDRPTYEQYF. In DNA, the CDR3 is TGTGCCAGCAGTCCGGACAGGCCAACCTACGAGCAGTACTTC.